The T cell receptor beta chain described here comes from a study of sequential checkpoint blockade in melanoma. Assay used: immunoSEQ multiplex PCR; TCRdb lists only in-frame clones, some missing. The sample includes 5,600 or so clones, about half of them seen just once. The treatment was: randomized to nivolumab then ipilimumab (arm A) or the reverse (arm B). None of the patients previously received DNA-damaging chemotherapy. From thawed PBMCs, live CD3+CD8+ cells negative for CD19 and CD56 were sorted. A few counts support this clone. The V and J ends lost 3 bases and 8 bases respectively, with 10 bases between them. Per the germline V gene, CDR1 is GTSNPN and CDR2 is SVGIG (reference sequence). The length of the CDR3 is 12 residues.

This material consisted of CD8+ T cells sorted from blood (inferred from file names), taken from a patient given nivolumab and ipilimumab in sequence. The clonotype originates from a human donor with melanoma. V usage is TRBV30 and J usage is TRBJ1-4, with D possibly being TRBD1 (5 bases). CDR3 sequence: CAWRTGGEKLFF. CDR3 sequence (DNA): TGTGCCTGGAGAACCGGGGGGGAAAAACTGTTTTTT.